The 5 T cell receptor beta chains reported below all come from one sample, sequenced in a study of blood T cell repertoires in COVID-19. Only in-frame clones appear in the TCRdb table, and some are missing; sequencing was by immunoSEQ multiplex PCR. The sample has hundreds of thousands of clones, 80% to 90% seen once; the top ten hold less than 4.5%. The sample was peripheral blood. The source is a man aged 50-60 years with acute or convalescent COVID-19.

This CDR3 is CASSQGTGGDTEAFF. CDR3 in DNA: TGTGCCAGCTCACAGGGGACAGGGGGGGACACTGAAGCTTTCTTT. The chain uses TRBV18 and TRBJ1-1; TRBD1 agrees at 11 bases. This CDR3 spans 15 amino acids. J gave up 3 bases and V 4 bases, and 4 bases lay outside the gene matches. The germline gives CDR1 KGHSH, CDR2 LQKENI.

The chain uses TRBV2 and TRBJ1-6, with D maybe TRBD1 (5 bases). Trimming stripped 2 bases from V and 9 bases from J, with 14 bases between. Germline V gene data show CDR1 as SNHLY and CDR2 as FYNNEI. The CDR3 extends over 15 amino acids. For the CDR3, the DNA is TGTGCCAGCAGTGAAAGGGGCGGGGGGACTTCACCCCTCCACTTT. Its protein product is CASSERGGGTSPLHF.

The chain combines TRBV6-5 with TRBJ2-3; D is perhaps TRBD1 (6 bases). V lost 2 bases to trimming and J lost 0 bases, with 12 bases between them. Germline values: CDR1 MNHEY, CDR2 SVGAGI. The CDR3 has 16 amino acids. CDR3 sequence: CASSYTQGSSTDTQYF. The CDR3 nucleotides are TGTGCCAGCAGTTACACACAGGGTTCTAGCACAGATACGCAGTATTTT.

The V and J genes are TRBV3-1 (or the pseudogene TRBV3-2) and TRBJ1-6, with TRBD1 as a possible D gene (6 bases). This CDR3 has 15 residues. V was trimmed by 4 bases and J by 10 bases, leaving 17 bases between them. CDR1 is LGHDT, CDR2 YNNKEL, per germline (reference sequence). In DNA form, the CDR3 reads TGTGCCAGCAGCCCCGGACAGTCGGCTATATCACCCCTCCACTTT. Protein product: CASSPGQSAISPLHF.

Notes on this clone: Other nucleotide sequences in the sample specify the same CDR3. The V and J genes are TRBV6-5 and TRBJ1-5; D possibly corresponds to TRBD1 (6 bases). V dropped 6 bases and J dropped 3 bases, with 12 bases sitting between them. This CDR3 is built from 14 residues. Germline CDR1 is MNHEY and CDR2 is SVGAGI. The CDR3 loop reads CASSRTGNNQPQHF. DNA for the CDR3: TGTGCCAGCAGCCGCACAGGGAACAATCAGCCCCAGCATTTT.